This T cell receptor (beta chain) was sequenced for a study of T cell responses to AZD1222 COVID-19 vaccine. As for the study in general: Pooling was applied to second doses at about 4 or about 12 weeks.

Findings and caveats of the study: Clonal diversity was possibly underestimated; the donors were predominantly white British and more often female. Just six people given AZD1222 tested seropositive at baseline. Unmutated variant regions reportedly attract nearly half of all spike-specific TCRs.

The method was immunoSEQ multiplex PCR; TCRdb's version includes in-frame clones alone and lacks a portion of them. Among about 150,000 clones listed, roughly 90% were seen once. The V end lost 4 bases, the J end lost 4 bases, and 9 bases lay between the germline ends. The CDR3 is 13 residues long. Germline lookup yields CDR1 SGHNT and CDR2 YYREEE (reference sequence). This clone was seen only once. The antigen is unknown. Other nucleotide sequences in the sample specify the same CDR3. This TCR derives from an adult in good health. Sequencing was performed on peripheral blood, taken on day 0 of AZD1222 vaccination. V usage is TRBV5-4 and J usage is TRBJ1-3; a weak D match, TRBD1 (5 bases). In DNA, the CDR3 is TGTGCCAGCAGCCTCGGGGGGGGAAACACCATATATTTT. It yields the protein CASSLGGGNTIYF.